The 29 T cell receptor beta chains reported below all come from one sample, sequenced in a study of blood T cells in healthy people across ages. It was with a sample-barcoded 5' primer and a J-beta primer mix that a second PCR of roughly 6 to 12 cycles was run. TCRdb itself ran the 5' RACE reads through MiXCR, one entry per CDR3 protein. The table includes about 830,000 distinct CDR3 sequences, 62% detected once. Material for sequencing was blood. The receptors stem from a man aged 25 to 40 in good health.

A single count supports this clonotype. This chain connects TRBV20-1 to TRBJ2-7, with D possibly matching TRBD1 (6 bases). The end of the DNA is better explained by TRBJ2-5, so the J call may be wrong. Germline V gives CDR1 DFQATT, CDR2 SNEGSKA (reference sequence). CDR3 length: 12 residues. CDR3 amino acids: CSASVPGATQYF. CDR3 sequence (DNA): TGCAGTGCTAGCGTTCCAGGGGCGACCCAGTACTTC.

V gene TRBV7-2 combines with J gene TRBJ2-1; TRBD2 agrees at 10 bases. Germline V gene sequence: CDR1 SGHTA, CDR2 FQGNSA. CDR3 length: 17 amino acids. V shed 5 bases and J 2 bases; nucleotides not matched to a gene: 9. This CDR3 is CASSPRGSGGTYNEQFF. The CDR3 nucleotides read TGTGCCAGCAGCCCCCGGGGTAGCGGGGGGACCTACAATGAGCAGTTCTTC.

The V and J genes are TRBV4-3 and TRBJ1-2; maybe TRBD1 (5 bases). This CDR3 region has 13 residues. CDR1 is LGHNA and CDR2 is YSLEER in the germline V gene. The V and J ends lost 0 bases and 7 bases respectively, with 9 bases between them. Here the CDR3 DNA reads TGCGCCAGCAGCCAAGAGCAGGGAGGTGGCTACACCTTC. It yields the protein CASSQEQGGGYTF.

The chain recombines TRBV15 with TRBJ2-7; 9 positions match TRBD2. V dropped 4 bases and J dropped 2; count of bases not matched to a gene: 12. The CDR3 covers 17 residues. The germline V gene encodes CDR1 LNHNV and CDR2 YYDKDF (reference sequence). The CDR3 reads CATSTGTSLIEAYEQYF. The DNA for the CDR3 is TGTGCCACCAGCACAGGGACTAGCTTAATTGAGGCCTACGAGCAGTACTTC. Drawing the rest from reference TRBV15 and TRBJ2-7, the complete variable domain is DAMVIQNPRYQVTQFGKPVTLSCSQTLNHNVMYWYQQKSSQAPKLLFHYYDKDFNNEADTPDNFQSRRPNTSFCFLDIRSPGLGDTAMYLCATSTGTSLIEAYEQYFGPGTRLTVT.

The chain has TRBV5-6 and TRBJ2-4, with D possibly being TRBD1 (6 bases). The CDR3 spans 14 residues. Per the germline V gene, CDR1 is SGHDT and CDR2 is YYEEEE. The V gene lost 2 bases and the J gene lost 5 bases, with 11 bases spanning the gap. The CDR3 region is CASSFQGTQNIQYF. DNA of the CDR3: TGTGCCAGCAGCTTTCAGGGGACCCAAAACATTCAGTACTTC.

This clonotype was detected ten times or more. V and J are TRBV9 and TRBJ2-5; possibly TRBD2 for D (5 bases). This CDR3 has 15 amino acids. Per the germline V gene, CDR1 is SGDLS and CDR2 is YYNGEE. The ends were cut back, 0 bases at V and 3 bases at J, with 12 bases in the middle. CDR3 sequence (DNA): TGTGCCAGCAGCGTAGAGGGCACGGGGAAAGAGACCCAGTACTTC. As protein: CASSVEGTGKETQYF.

In DNA form, the CDR3 reads TGCAGCGTCGTACAGGGGTTTGGAAACACAGATACGCAGTATTTT. Encoded protein: CSVVQGFGNTDTQYF. V usage is TRBV29-1 and J usage is TRBJ2-3; 7 nucleotides line up with TRBD1. The V segment lost 6 bases and the J segment 2 bases; nucleotides outside the gene matches: 11. The V gene's germline CDR1 is SQVTM and CDR2 ANQGSEA. CDR3 length: 15 amino acids.

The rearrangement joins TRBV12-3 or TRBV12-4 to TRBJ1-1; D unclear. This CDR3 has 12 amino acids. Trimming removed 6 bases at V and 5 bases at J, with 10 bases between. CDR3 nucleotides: TGTGCCAGCAGGAATGGGGAGACTGAAGCTTTCTTT. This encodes CASRNGETEAFF.

In DNA, the CDR3 is TGTGCCAGCAGCTTTTCGAGGACGGCAGAGCAGTTCTTC. Translation: CASSFSRTAEQFF. The chain recombines TRBV7-2 with TRBJ2-1; no clear D gene. With 3 bases removed from V and 10 bases from J, the gap between germline ends came to 13 bases. Germline V CDR1 and CDR2: SGHTA, FQGNSA. This CDR3 is 13 amino acids long.

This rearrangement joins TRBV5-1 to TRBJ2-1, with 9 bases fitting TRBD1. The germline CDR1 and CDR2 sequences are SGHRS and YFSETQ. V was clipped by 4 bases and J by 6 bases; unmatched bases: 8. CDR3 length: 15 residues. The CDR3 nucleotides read TGCGCCAGCAGCGTCACCGGGACAGGGTTCAATGAGCAGTTCTTC. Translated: CASSVTGTGFNEQFF.

This CDR3 reads CASSEWGTGGRTGELFF. CDR3 DNA sequence: TGTGCCAGCAGTGAATGGGGGACAGGGGGCCGAACCGGGGAGCTGTTTTTT. The V and J genes are TRBV25-1 and TRBJ2-2; 12 nucleotides align to TRBD1. This CDR3 comprises 17 residues. V gave up 1 base and J gave up 5 bases; unmatched junction bases: 5. The germline gives CDR1 MGHDK, CDR2 SYGVNS.

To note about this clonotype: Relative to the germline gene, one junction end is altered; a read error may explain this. In DNA form, the CDR3 reads TGTGCCTGCAGCTTTCCCAGGATGGACACAGATACGCAGTATTTT. Its translation is CACSFPRMDTDTQYF. The rearrangement uses TRBV7-2 and TRBJ2-3; no reliable D call. Germline V gene lookup returns CDR1 SGHTA and CDR2 FQGNSA. The CDR3 is 15 residues long.

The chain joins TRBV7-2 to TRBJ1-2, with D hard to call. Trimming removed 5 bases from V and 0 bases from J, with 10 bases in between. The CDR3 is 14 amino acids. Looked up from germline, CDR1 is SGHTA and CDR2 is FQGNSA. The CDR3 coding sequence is TGTGCCAGCAGCCGAAGGGCAGCTAACTATGGCTACACCTTC. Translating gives CASSRRAANYGYTF.

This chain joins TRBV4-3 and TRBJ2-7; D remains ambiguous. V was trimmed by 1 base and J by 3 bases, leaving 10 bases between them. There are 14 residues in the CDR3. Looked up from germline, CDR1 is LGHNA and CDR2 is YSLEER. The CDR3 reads CASSQVETSYEQYF. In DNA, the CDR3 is TGCGCCAGCAGCCAAGTGGAGACCAGCTACGAGCAGTACTTC.

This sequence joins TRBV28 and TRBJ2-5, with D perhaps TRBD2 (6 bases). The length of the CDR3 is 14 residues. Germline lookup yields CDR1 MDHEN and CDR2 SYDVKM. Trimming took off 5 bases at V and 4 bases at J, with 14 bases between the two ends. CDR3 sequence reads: CASSTGLKGETQYF. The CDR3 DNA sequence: TGTGCCAGCAGTACGGGACTTAAGGGAGAGACCCAGTACTTC. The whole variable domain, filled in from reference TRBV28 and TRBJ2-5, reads DVKVTQSSRYLVKRTGEKVFLECVQDMDHENMFWYRQDPGLGLRLIYFSYDVKMKEKGDIPEGYSVSREKKERFSLILESASTNQTSMYLCASSTGLKGETQYFGPGTRLLVL.

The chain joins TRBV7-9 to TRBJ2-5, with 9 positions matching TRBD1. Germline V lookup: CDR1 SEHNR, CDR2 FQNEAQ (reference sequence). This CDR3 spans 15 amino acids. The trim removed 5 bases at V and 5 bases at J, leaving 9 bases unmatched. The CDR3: CASSTWTGVMETQYF. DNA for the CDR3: TGTGCCAGCAGCACTTGGACAGGGGTAATGGAGACCCAGTACTTC.

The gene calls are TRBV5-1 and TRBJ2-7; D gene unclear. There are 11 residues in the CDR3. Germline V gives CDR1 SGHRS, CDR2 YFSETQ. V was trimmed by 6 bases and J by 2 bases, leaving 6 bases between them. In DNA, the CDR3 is TGCGCCAGCATATTCACCTACGAGCAGTACTTC. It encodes CASIFTYEQYF. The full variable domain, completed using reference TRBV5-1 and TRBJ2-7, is KAGVTQTPRYLIKTRGQQVTLSCSPISGHRSVSWYQQTPGQGLQFLFEYFSETQRNKGNFPGRFSGRQFSNSRSEMNVSTLELGDSALYLCASIFTYEQYFGPGTRLTVT.

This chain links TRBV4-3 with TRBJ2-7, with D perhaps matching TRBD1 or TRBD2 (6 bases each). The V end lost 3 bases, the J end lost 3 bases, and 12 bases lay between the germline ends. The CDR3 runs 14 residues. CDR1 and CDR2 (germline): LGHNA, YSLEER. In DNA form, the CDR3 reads TGCGCCAGCAGCCACGGGGAGGACAGCTACGAGCAGTACTTC. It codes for CASSHGEDSYEQYF.

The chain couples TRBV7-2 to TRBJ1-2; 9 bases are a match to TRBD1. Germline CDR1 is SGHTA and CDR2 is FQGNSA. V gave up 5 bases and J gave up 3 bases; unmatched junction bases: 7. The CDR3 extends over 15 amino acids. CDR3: CASSGRQGGDYGYTF. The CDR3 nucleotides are TGTGCCAGCAGCGGTCGACAGGGGGGGGACTATGGCTACACCTTC. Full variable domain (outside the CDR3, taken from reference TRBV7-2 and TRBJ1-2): GAGVSQSPSNKVTEKGKDVELRCDPISGHTALYWYRQSLGQGLEFLIYFQGNSAPDKSGLPSDRFSAERTGGSVSTLTIQRTQQEDSAVYLCASSGRQGGDYGYTFGSGTRLTVV.

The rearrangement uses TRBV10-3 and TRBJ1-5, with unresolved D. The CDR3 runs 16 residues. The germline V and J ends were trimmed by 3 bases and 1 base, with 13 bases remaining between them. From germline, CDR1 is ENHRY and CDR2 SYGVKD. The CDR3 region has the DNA TGTGCCATCAGTGAAGGGTCAACTCGGAGCAATCAGCCCCAGCATTTT. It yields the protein CAISEGSTRSNQPQHF.

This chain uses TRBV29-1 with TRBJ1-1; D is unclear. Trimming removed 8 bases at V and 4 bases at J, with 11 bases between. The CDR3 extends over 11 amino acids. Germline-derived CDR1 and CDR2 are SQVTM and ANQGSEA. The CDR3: CSLGEATEAFF. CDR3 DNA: TGCAGCCTTGGGGAGGCCACTGAAGCTTTCTTT.

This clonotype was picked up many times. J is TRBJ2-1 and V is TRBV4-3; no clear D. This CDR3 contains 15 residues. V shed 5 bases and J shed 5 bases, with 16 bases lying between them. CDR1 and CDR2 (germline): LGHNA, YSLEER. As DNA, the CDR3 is TGCGCCAGCAGCAAGGACGGTAAAACTCACAATGAGCAGTTCTTC. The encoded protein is CASSKDGKTHNEQFF.

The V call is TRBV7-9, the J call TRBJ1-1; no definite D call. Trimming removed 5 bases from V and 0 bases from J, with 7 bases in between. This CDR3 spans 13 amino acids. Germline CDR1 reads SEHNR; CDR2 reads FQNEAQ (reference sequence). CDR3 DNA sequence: TGTGCCAGCAGCGAGACTGTGAACACTGAAGCTTTCTTT. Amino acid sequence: CASSETVNTEAFF.

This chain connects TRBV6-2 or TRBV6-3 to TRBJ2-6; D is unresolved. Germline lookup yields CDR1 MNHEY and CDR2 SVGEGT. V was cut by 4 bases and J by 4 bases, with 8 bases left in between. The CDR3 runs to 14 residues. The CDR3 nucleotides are TGTGCCAGCAGTTGGGTGGCGGGGGCCAACGTCCTGACTTTC. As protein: CASSWVAGANVLTF.

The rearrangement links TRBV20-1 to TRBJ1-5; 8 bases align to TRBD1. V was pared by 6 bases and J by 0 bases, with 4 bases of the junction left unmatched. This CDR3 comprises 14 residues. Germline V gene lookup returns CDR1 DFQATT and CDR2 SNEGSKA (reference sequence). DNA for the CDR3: TGCAGTGCGGGGACAGGCTATAGCAATCAGCCCCAGCATTTT. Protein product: CSAGTGYSNQPQHF.

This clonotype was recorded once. In DNA form, the CDR3 reads TGTGCCAGCAGGGTCTCGGGACTAGCGGGGGCTCCCGGGGGAGATACGCAGTATTTT. Encoded protein: CASRVSGLAGAPGGDTQYF. V usage is TRBV2 and J usage is TRBJ2-3; 14 bases are a match to TRBD2. The CDR3 sequence is 19 residues long. The germline V gene encodes CDR1 SNHLY and CDR2 FYNNEI. V trimming: 6 bases; J trimming: 5 bases; junction bases outside the gene matches: 16.

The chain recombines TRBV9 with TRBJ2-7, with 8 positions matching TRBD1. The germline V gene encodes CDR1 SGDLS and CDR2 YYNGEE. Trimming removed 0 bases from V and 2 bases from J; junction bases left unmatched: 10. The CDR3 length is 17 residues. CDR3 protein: CASSVDGRGPSAYEQYF. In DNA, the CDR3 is TGTGCCAGCAGCGTAGACGGCAGGGGGCCCTCTGCCTACGAGCAGTACTTC.

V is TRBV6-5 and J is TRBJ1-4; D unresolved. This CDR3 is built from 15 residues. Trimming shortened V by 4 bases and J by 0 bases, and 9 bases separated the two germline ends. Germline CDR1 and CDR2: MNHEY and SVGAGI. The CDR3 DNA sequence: TGTGCCAGCAGTTCCGACCTTACAACTAATGAAAAACTGTTTTTT. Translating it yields CASSSDLTTNEKLFF.

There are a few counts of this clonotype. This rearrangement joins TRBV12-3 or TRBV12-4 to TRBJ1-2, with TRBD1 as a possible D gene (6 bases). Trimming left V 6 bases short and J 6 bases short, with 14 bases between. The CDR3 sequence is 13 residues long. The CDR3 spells CASSDLGGHGYTF. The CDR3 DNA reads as TGTGCCAGCAGCGATTTAGGGGGACATGGCTACACCTTC.